This is a list of T cell receptor beta chains from one sample in a study of blood T cell repertoires in COVID-19. Assay: immunoSEQ multiplex PCR; the TCRdb copy retains only in-frame clones and omits some. Of roughly 240,000 clones listed, over 75% are singletons. The sample taken for sequencing was PBMCs or T cells enriched from blood (not recorded which). The origin of the receptors is a woman aged 45 to 65 with acute COVID-19. Both conserved end residues are part of each CDR3. The D gene is left open where the match is weak.

>TRBJ2-7|TRBV6-5|TRBD1
CASSSGQGVFYEQYF
>TRBJ2-1|TRBV7-6|TRBD2
CASSSSGGTFF
>TRBJ2-1|TRBV1|.
CTSSQDQLAGRKNEQFF
>TRBJ2-2|TRBV19|TRBD2
CASSIMLAGVRELFF
>TRBJ2-1|TRBV7-8|TRBD2
CASSFARLAGLGNNEQFF
>TRBJ1-2|TRBV19|TRBD1
CASSPGTDYGYTF
>TRBJ2-2|TRBV19|TRBD1
CASSRTGFTGELFF
>TRBJ2-2|TRBV9|TRBD2
CASSVGTSGHTGELFF
>TRBJ2-5|TRBV30|.
CAWSVFGQETQYF
>TRBJ2-4|TRBV10-3|TRBD2
CAISESVAGGNKNIQYF
>TRBJ1-5|TRBV13|.
CASSLAGDGNQPQHF
>TRBJ1-5|TRBV6-6|.
CASRIGVLDRHQPQHF
>TRBJ1-1|TRBV6-5|.
CASSYSSGVQAFF
>TRBJ1-2|TRBV5-1|TRBD1
CASSLWTGDGYTF
>TRBJ1-1|TRBV5-1|.
CASSLDGGANTEAFF
>TRBJ2-1|TRBV18|.
CASSPPQLNNEQFF
>TRBJ1-1|TRBV6-4|.
CASSQGLNTEAFF
>TRBJ1-1|TRBV6-2/TRBV6-3|.
CASSYGGSEAFF
>TRBJ1-5|TRBV18|TRBD1
CASSPGTGASQPQHF
>TRBJ1-1|TRBV5-1|TRBD1
CASSLGGGGNTEAFF
>TRBJ1-4|TRBV10-3|TRBD1
CAISDPGQVNEKLFF
>TRBJ1-3|TRBV2|TRBD1
CASRGQGLGNTIYF
>TRBJ1-5|TRBV19|.
CASSITRQGGNQPQHF
>TRBJ1-2|TRBV19|TRBD1
CASSMGQGAYYGYTF
>TRBJ2-2|TRBV29-1|TRBD1
CSVDTSGQTDTGELFF
>TRBJ2-5|TRBV5-1|TRBD1
CASSPGDRGARETQYF
>TRBJ1-5|TRBV15|.
CATSRGAQSNQPQHF
>TRBJ2-5|TRBV6-2/TRBV6-3|TRBD1
CASSFSQGARTLKETQYF
>TRBJ1-2|TRBV13|.
CASRRTMDYGYTF
>TRBJ2-5|TRBV19|TRBD1
CASSTIMMTGPQAQYF
>TRBJ2-2|TRBV9|.
CASSVYRDANTGELFF
>TRBJ1-5|TRBV30|.
CAWSVDKDQPQHF
>TRBJ2-3|TRBV29-1|.
CSVVAGSSDTQYF
>TRBJ2-4|TRBV11-2|TRBD1
CASSRALQGAENIQYF
>TRBJ1-2|TRBV5-4|.
CASSPPRVNYGYTF
>TRBJ1-1|TRBV7-9|.
CASSLALTEAFF
>TRBJ2-3|TRBV7-3|TRBD2
CASSTSSGPADTQYF
>TRBJ2-1|TRBV4-3|TRBD1
CASSQGQGRNEQFF
>TRBJ1-5|TRBV7-2|.
CASSLGFRVEPQHF
>TRBJ1-1|TRBV5-1|.
CASSLPPRGGTEAFF
>TRBJ2-1|TRBV18|.
CASSPPAFWASRGEQFF
>TRBJ2-5|TRBV19|TRBD1
CASSPLGQGERQETQYF
>TRBJ1-2|TRBV12-3/TRBV12-4|.
CASSRANYGYTF
>TRBJ1-5|TRBV18|TRBD1
CASSPQGTGVNQPQHF
>TRBJ2-2|TRBV4-2|TRBD2
CASGTSGVNTGELFF
>TRBJ1-2|TRBV19|.
CASSIIRVQQNYGYTF
>TRBJ1-1|TRBV19|.
CASSIGVLYF
>TRBJ2-2|TRBV5-4|TRBD1
CASSLRQGPTGELFF
>TRBJ1-2|TRBV4-3|TRBD1
CASSQNRGLDYGYTF